Listed below are T cell receptor beta chains from one sample, sequenced in a study of T cell repertoires in cytomegalovirus infection. What these receptors recognize is not known. MiXCR, applied by TCRdb to the reads, yields one record per CDR3 protein. The sample gives around 900,000 distinct CDR3 sequences, approximately 31% of which show up once; about an eighth is in the top ten. This specimen consisted of cultured CD8+ T cells from PBMCs, obtained from culture after CMV antigen stimulation. The receptors derive from a human donor in good health (CMV status not recorded). Some clones in this sample may be carry-over from other donors' samples. The CDR3 runs from the conserved cysteine through the conserved F or W. A D gene is named only where the DNA matches it firmly. Not all rows give a size; the values are once, few, many and, for expanded clones, a class.

>TRBV6-5|TRBD2|TRBJ2-1|few
CASSYGSGGGYNEQFF
TGTGCCAGCAGTTATGGTAGCGGGGGGGGATACAATGAGCAGTTCTTC
>TRBV7-4|TRBD1|TRBJ2-3|-
CASSLTDRGSDTQYF
TGTGCCAGCAGCTTGACAGACAGGGGGTCAGATACGCAGTATTTT
>TRBV19|-|TRBJ1-4|few
CASSIIQATLKKLFF
TGTGCCAGTAGTATCATCCAGGCGACGCTGAAAAAACTGTTTTTT
>TRBV7-8|-|TRBJ1-4|many
CASSLGDTSWEKLFF
TGTGCCAGCAGCTTAGGGGACACCTCCTGGGAAAAACTGTTTTTT
>TRBV11-2|-|TRBJ2-5|few
CASSPRPGTKYQETQYF
TGTGCCAGCAGCCCCCGCCCCGGGACAAAATACCAAGAGACCCAGTACTTC
>TRBV7-3|-|TRBJ1-4|-
CASIGGVGEKLFF
TGTGCCAGCATCGGCGGGGTCGGGGAAAAACTGTTTTTT
>TRBV19|-|TRBJ1-1|-
CASSPSAANTEAFF
TGTGCCAGTAGCCCTTCGGCGGCGAACACTGAAGCTTTCTTT
>TRBV12-3/TRBV12-4|-|TRBJ2-1|few
CASSLSDKQFF
TGTGCCAGCAGTTTGAGCGATAAGCAGTTCTTC
>TRBV6-1|TRBD2|TRBJ2-7|few
CASSELAGGGEQYF
TGTGCCAGCAGTGAGCTAGCGGGGGGCGGCGAGCAGTACTTC
>TRBV9|TRBD2|TRBJ2-1|-
CASRRGGARDNEQFF
TGTGCCAGCAGACGCGGGGGGGCCAGAGACAATGAGCAGTTCTTC